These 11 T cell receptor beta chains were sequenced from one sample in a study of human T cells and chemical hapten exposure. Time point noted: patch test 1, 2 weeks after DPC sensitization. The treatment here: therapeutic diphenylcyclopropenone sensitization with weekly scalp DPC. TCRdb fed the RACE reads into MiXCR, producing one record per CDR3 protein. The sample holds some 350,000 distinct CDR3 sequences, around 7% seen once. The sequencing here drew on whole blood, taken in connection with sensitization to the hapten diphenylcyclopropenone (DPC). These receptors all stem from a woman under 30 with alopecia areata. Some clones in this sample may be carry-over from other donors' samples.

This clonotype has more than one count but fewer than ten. The CDR3 here is CASSYPPGGSIFMNTEAFF. CDR3 nucleotide sequence: TGTGCCAGCAGTTACCCCCCAGGTGGCAGCATATTCATGAACACTGAAGCTTTCTTT. The chain carries TRBV6-2 or TRBV6-3 and TRBJ1-1; D remains ambiguous. Deletions cut 2 bases from V and 0 bases from J, with 22 bases between. This CDR3 contains 19 residues. Germline CDR1 reads MNHEY; CDR2 reads SVGEGT.

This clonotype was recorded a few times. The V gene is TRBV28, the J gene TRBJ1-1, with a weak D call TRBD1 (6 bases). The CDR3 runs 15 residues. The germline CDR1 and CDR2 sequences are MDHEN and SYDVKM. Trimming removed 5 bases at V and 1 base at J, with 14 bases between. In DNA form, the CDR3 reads TGTGCCAGCAGTCTTCAGGGGCCTGGGAACACTGAAGCTTTCTTT. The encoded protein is CASSLQGPGNTEAFF.

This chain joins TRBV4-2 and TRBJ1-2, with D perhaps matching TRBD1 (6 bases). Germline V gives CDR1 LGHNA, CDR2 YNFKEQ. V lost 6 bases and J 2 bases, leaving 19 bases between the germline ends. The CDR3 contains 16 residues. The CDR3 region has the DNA TGTGCCAGCAGTCATACCACGACAGGAGCCAACTATGGCTACACCTTC. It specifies CASSHTTTGANYGYTF.

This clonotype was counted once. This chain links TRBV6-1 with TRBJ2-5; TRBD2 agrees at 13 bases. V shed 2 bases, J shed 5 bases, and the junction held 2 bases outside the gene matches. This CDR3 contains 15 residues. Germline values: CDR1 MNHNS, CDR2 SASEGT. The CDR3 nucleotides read TGTGCCAGCAGTGAAAAACTAGCGGGGGGGGAGACCCAGTACTTC. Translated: CASSEKLAGGETQYF.

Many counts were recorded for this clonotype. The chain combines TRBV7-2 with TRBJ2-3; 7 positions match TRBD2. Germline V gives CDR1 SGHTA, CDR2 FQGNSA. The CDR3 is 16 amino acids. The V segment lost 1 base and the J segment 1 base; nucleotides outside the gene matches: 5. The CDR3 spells CASSLGVLAGTDTQYF. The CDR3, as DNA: TGTGCCAGCAGCTTAGGTGTCCTAGCGGGCACAGATACGCAGTATTTT.

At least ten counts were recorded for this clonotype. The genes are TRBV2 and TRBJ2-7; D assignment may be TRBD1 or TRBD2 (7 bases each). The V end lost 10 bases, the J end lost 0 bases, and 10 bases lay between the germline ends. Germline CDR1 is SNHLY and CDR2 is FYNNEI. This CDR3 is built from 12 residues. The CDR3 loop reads CATGGASYEQYF. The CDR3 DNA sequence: TGTGCCACAGGGGGGGCCTCCTACGAGCAGTACTTC. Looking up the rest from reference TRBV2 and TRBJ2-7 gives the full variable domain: EPEVTQTPSHQVTQMGQEVILRCVPISNHLYFYWYRQILGQKVEFLVSFYNNEISEKSEIFDDQFSVERPDGSNFTLKIRSTKLEDSAMYFCATGGASYEQYFGPGTRLTVT.

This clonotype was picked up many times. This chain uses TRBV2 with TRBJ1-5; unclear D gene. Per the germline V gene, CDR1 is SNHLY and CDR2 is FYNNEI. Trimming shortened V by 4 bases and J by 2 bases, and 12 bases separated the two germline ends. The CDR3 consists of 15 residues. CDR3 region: CASSGGGQGNQPQHF. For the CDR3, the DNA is TGTGCCAGCAGTGGTGGAGGGCAGGGCAATCAGCCCCAGCATTTT.

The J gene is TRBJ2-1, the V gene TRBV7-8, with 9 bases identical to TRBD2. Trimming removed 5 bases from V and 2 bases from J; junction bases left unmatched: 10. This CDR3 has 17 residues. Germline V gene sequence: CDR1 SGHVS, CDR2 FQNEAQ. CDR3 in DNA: TGTGCCAGCAGCGGGACTAGCTACTCTCTTACCTACAATGAGCAGTTCTTC. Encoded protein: CASSGTSYSLTYNEQFF.

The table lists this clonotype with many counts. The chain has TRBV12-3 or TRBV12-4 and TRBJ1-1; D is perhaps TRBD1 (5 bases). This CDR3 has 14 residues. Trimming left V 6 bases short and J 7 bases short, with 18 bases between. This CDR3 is CASRPTPGHSEAFF. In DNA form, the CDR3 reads TGTGCCAGCAGGCCGACGCCGGGGCACAGTGAAGCTTTCTTT.

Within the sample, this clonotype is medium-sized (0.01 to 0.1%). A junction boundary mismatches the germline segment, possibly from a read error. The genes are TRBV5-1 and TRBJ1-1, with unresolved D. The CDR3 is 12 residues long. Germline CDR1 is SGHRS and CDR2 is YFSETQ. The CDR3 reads CASSLTNTEAFF. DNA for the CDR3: TGTGCCAGCAGTTTAACGAACACTGAAGCTTTCTTT.

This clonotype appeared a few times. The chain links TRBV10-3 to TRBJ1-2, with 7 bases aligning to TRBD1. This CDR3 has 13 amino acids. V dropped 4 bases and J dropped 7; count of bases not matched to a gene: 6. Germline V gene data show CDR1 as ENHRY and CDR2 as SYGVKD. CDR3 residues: CAISVKTGFGYTF. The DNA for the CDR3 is TGTGCCATCAGTGTGAAGACAGGGTTTGGCTACACCTTC.